This TCR beta chain was sequenced in a study of blood T cell repertoires in COVID-19. Source study methods: How many nucleated cells were present was estimated from reference gene primer amplification. TCRdb keeps only in-frame clones here, not all; method: immunoSEQ multiplex PCR. V, J and clone size derive from that table, while D and trimming were established from the DNA sequence. The sample has about 110,000 clones, over 65% seen once. Germline V gene data show CDR1 as LGHNA and CDR2 as YNFKEQ. V was clipped by 1 base and J by 4 bases; unmatched bases: 11. This CDR3 spans 17 amino acids. The receptor was isolated from a woman aged 60-75 years with acute or convalescent COVID-19. The V and J genes are TRBV4-2 and TRBJ2-7; 9 nucleotides match TRBD2. Sequenced: peripheral blood. DNA of the CDR3: TGTGCCAGCAGCCAAGGATTGCCACTAGCGGGCGGATACGAGCAGTACTTC. This sequence encodes CASSQGLPLAGGYEQYF.